The sample holds one count of the clone carrying this TCR beta chain. The V gene lost 7 bases and the J gene lost 3 bases, with 15 bases spanning the gap. The germline gives CDR1 MDHEN, CDR2 SYDVKM. The CDR3 runs 14 residues. This entry comes from a study of T-cell memory formation after mild COVID-19. Using constant-segment primers, 5'RACE produced TCR alpha and TCR beta cDNA libraries carrying sample barcodes and UMIs. TCRdb recomputed calls from the 5' RACE reads with MiXCR, one row per CDR3 protein. Among about 390,000 distinct CDR3 sequences, roughly 15% were seen once, and the ten largest hold 20% to 25%.

The receptor comes from a man aged 18 to 29 who had mild COVID-19 (a few samples of this study predate the infection). Cell type and time point are not known. Sequencing used PBMCs or a T cell subset sorted from them (not recorded which). V is TRBV28 and J is TRBJ1-2, with D perhaps TRBD1 (6 bases). In DNA form, the CDR3 reads TGTGCCAGCATATCAGGGGCTGAGTACTATGGCTACACCTTC. As protein: CASISGAEYYGYTF.